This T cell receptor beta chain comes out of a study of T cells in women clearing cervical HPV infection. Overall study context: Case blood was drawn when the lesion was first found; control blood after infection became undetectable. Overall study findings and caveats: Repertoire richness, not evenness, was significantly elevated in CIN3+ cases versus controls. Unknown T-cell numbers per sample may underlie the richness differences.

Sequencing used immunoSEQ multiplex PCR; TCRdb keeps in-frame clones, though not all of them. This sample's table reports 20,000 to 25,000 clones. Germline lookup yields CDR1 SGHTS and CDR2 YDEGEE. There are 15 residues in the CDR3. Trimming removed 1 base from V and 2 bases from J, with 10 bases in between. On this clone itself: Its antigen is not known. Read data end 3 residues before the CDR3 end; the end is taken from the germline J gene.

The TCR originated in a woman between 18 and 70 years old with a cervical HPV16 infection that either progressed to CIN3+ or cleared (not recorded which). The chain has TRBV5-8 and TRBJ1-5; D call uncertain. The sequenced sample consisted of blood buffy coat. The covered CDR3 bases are TGTGCCAGCAGCTTGAGGGTAGTCGGCAATCAGCCC. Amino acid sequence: CASSLRVVGNQP. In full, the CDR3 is CASSLRVVGNQPQHF.